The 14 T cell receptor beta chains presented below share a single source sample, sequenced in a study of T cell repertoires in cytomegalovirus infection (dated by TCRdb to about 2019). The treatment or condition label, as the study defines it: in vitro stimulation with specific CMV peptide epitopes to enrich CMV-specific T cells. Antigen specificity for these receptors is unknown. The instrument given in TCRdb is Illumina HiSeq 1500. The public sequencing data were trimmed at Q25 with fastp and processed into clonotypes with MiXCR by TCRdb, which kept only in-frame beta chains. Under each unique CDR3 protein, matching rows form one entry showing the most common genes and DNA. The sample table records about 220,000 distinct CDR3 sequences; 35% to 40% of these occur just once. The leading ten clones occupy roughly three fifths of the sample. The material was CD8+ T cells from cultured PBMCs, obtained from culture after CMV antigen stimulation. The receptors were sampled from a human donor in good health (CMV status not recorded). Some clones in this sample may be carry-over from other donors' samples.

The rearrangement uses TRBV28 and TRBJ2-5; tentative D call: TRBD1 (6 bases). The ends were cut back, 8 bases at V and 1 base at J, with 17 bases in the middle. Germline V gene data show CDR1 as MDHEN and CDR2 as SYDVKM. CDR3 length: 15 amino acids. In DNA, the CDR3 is TGTGCCAGCGGTCTCCGTGACAGGTCCCAAGAGACCCAGTACTTC. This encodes CASGLRDRSQETQYF.

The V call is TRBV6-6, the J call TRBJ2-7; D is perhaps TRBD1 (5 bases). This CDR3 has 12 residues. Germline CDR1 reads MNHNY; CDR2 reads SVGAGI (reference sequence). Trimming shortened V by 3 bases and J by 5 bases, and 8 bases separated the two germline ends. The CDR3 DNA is TGTGCCAGCAGTTATCAGGGTAACGAGCAGTACTTC. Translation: CASSYQGNEQYF.

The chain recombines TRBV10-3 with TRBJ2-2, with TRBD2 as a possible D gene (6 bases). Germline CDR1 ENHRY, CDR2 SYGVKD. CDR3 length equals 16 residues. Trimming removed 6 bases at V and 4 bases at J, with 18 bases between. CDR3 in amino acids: CAISDTSWRSTGELFF. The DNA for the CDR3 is TGTGCCATCAGCGATACTAGCTGGAGAAGCACCGGGGAGCTGTTTTTT.

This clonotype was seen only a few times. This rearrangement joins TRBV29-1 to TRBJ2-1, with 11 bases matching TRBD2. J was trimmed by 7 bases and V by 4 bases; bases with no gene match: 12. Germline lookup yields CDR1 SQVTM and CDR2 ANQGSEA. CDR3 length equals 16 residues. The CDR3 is CSVVLETSGTNNEQFF. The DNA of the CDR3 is TGCAGCGTTGTTCTCGAGACTAGCGGGACAAATAATGAGCAGTTCTTC.

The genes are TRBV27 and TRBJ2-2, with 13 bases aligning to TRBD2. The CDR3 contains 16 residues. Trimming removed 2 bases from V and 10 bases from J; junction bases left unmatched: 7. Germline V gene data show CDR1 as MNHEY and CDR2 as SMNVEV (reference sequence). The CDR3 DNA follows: TGTGCCAGCAGTTTACGACTAGCGGGGGGCCTGGAGGAGCTGTTTTTT. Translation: CASSLRLAGGLEELFF.

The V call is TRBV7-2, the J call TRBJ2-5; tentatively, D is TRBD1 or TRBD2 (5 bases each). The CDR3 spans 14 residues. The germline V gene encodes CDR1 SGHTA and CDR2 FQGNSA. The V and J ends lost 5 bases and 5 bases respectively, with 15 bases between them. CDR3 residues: CASSIGTTGETQYF. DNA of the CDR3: TGTGCCAGCAGCATCGGGACCACTGGGGAGACCCAGTACTTC. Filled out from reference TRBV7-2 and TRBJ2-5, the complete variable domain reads GAGVSQSPSNKVTEKGKDVELRCDPISGHTALYWYRQSLGQGLEFLIYFQGNSAPDKSGLPSDRFSAERTGGSVSTLTIQRTQQEDSAVYLCASSIGTTGETQYFGPGTRLLVL.

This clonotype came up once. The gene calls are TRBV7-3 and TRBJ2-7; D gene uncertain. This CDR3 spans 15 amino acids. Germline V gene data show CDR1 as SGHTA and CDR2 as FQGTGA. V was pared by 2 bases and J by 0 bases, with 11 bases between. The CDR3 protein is CASSLVGGVSYEQYF. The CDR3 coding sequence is TGTGCCAGCAGCTTAGTAGGTGGGGTCTCCTACGAGCAGTACTTC.

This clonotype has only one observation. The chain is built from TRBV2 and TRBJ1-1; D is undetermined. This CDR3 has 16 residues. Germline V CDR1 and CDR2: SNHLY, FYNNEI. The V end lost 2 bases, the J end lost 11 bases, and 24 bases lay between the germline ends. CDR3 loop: CASSERGGYSAKVAFF. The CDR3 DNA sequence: TGTGCCAGCAGTGAAAGAGGAGGGTATTCGGCGAAGGTGGCTTTCTTT.

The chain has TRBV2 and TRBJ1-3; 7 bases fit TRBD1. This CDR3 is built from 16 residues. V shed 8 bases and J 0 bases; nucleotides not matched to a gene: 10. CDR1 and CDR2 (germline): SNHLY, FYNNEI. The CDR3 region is CASRGRDSLSGNTIYF. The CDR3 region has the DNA TGTGCCAGCCGGGGGCGGGACAGCCTCTCTGGAAACACCATATATTTT.

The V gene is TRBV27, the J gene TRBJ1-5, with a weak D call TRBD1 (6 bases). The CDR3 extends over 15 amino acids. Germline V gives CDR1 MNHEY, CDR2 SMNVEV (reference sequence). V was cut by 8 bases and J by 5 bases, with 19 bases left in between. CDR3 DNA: TGTGCCAGCTCTTCAGGGTGGGCAGGGGATCAGCCCCAGCATTTT. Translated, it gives CASSSGWAGDQPQHF.

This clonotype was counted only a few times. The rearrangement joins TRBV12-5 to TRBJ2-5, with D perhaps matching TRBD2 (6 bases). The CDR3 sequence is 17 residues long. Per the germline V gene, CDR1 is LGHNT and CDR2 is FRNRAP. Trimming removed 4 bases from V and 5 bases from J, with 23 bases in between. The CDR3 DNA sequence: TGTGCTAGTGGTTCCCCAAGCCGGGAGCAGGGTTGGGAGACCCAGTACTTC. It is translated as CASGSPSREQGWETQYF. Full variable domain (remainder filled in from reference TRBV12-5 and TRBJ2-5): DARVTQTPRHKVTEMGQEVTMRCQPILGHNTVFWYRQTMMQGLELLAYFRNRAPLDDSGMPKDRFSAEMPDATLATLKIQPSEPRDSAVYFCASGSPSREQGWETQYFGPGTRLLVL.

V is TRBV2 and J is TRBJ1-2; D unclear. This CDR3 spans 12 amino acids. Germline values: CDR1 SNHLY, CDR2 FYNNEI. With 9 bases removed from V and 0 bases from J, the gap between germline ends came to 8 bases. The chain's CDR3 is CARPLTNYGYTF. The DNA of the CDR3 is TGTGCCAGACCCTTGACTAACTATGGCTACACCTTC. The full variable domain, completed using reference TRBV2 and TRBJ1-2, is EPEVTQTPSHQVTQMGQEVILRCVPISNHLYFYWYRQILGQKVEFLVSFYNNEISEKSEIFDDQFSVERPDGSNFTLKIRSTKLEDSAMYFCARPLTNYGYTFGSGTRLTVV.

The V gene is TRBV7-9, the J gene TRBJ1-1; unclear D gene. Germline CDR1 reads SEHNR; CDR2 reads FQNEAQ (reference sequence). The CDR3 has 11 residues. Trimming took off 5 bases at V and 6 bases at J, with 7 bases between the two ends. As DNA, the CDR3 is TGTGCCAGCAGCGTGACCCCTGAAGCTTTCTTT. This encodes CASSVTPEAFF.

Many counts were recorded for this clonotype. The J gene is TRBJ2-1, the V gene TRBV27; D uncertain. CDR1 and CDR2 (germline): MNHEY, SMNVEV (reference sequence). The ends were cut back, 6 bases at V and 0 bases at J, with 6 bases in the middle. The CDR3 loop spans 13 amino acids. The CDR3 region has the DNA TGTGCCAGCAGCTTAAGCTCCTACAATGAGCAGTTCTTC. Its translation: CASSLSSYNEQFF.